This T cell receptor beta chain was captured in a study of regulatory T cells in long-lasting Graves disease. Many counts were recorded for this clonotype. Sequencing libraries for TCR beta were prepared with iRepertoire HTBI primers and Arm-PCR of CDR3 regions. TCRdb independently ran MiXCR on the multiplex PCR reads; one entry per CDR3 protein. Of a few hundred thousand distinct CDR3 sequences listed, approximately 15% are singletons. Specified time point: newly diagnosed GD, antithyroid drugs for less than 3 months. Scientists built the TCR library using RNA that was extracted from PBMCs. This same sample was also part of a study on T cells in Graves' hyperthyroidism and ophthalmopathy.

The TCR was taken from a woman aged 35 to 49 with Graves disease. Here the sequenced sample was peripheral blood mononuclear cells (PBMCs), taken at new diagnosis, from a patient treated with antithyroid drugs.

Here the CDR3 reads CSARVPGWETQYF. CDR3 nucleotides: TGCAGTGCTAGAGTCCCGGGTTGGGAGACCCAGTACTTC. The chain links TRBV20-1 to TRBJ2-5, with D unclear. V lost 1 base and J 5 bases, leaving 11 bases between the germline ends. This CDR3 has 13 amino acids. Germline-derived CDR1 and CDR2 are DFQATT and SNEGSKA (reference sequence).